One sample yielded the 23 T cell receptor beta chains listed below, sequenced in a study of OX40 agonist ivuxolimab in advanced cancers. The method was immunoSEQ multiplex PCR; TCRdb's version includes in-frame clones alone and lacks a portion of them. The data show approximately 61,000 clones, about 90% seen once. The material sequenced was CD4+ or CD8+ T cells sorted from blood, taken in a trial of the OX40 agonist ivuxolimab. All receptors come from an adult with an advanced solid tumor such as melanoma, head and neck, liver or kidney cancer.

The chain recombines TRBV11-3 with TRBJ2-3; 9 nucleotides line up with TRBD2. V lost 1 base to trimming and J lost 6 bases; unmatched junction nucleotides: 8. The V gene's germline CDR1 is SGHNT and CDR2 YENEEA. The CDR3 sequence is 16 residues long. The CDR3 reads CASSLGSGTSLDTQYF. In DNA form, the CDR3 reads TGTGCCAGCAGCTTAGGCTCCGGGACTAGCTTGGATACGCAGTATTTT. Together with reference TRBV11-3 and TRBJ2-3, the CDR3 gives the full variable domain: EAGVVQSPRYKIIEKKQPVAFWCNPISGHNTLYWYLQNLGQGPELLIRYENEEAVDDSQLPKDRFSAERLKGVDSTLKIQPAELGDSAVYLCASSLGSGTSLDTQYFGPGTRLTVL.

The rearrangement links TRBV19 to TRBJ1-5; D is undetermined. This CDR3 region has 13 residues. CDR1 is LNHDA, CDR2 SQIVND, per germline (reference sequence). Trimming shortened V by 5 bases and J by 9 bases, and 14 bases separated the two germline ends. DNA for the CDR3: TGTGCCAGTAGTTTAGGTCCGGGGTGGCCCCAGCATTTT. Protein product: CASSLGPGWPQHF.

The gene calls are TRBV21-1 and TRBJ1-1. TRBV21-1 has pseudogene status. The CDR3 runs to 15 residues. This CDR3 reads CASSSLRGGNTEAFF. As DNA, the CDR3 is TGTGCCAGCTCTTCGCTCAGGGGGGGGAACACTGAAGCTTTCTTT.

V gene TRBV18 combines with J gene TRBJ2-7; D is unresolved. The CDR3 contains 14 residues. Trimming cost V 1 base and J 2 bases, with 9 bases left between them. Germline V CDR1 and CDR2: KGHSH, LQKENI. CDR3 nucleotide sequence: TGTGCCAGCTCACCACAATCCAGGACCTACGAGCAGTACTTC. Translation gives CASSPQSRTYEQYF.

The chain combines TRBV7-8 with TRBJ2-4; 11 bases map to TRBD1. The CDR3 contains 14 residues. V lost 3 bases and J lost 7; bases outside the gene matches: 2. Germline values: CDR1 SGHVS, CDR2 FQNEAQ. The CDR3 DNA follows: TGTGCCAGCAGCTTTGGACAGGGGGCCAACATTCAGTACTTC. Amino acids: CASSFGQGANIQYF.

In DNA, the CDR3 is TGTGCCAGCTCACCACAGGCCACAGGGAACACTGAAGCTTTCTTT. It translates to CASSPQATGNTEAFF. The J gene is TRBJ1-1, the V gene TRBV18, with D possibly matching TRBD1 (5 bases). Germline values: CDR1 KGHSH, CDR2 LQKENI. V was shortened by 1 base and J by 1 base, with 10 bases between the two germline ends. The CDR3 loop spans 15 amino acids.

The CDR3 nucleotides are TGTGCCACCGAAAGGGCAAGAACCGGGACTAGCAATGAGCAGTTCTTC. Its protein product is CATERARTGTSNEQFF. The chain is built from TRBV10-3 and TRBJ2-1, with 8 bases matching TRBD2. Germline CDR1 ENHRY, CDR2 SYGVKD. The CDR3 has 16 amino acids. V dropped 10 bases and J dropped 6; count of bases not matched to a gene: 17.

The chain is built from TRBV30 and TRBJ2-5; D is unresolved. V lost 0 bases, J lost 5 bases, and 7 bases lay in between. The germline V gene encodes CDR1 GTSNPN and CDR2 SVGIG (reference sequence). The CDR3 contains 12 residues. For the CDR3, the DNA is TGTGCCTGGAGTGTATCAGCTGAGACCCAGTACTTC. Translated: CAWSVSAETQYF.

The chain uses TRBV18 and TRBJ1-5; unclear D gene. CDR3 size: 15 residues. Germline V gives CDR1 KGHSH, CDR2 LQKENI. Trimming stripped 2 bases from V and 4 bases from J, with 12 bases between. The CDR3 DNA follows: TGTGCCAGCTCACCAAAGGCAGGAGGGAATCAGCCCCAGCATTTT. This codes for CASSPKAGGNQPQHF.

The chain uses TRBV30 and TRBJ1-1; D uncertain. V dropped 2 bases and J dropped 2 bases, with 9 bases sitting between them. Germline V gene data show CDR1 as GTSNPN and CDR2 as SVGIG (reference sequence). This CDR3 has 13 amino acids. The CDR3, as DNA: TGTGCCTGGAGTTTTAGGGCCAACACTGAAGCTTTCTTT. It yields the protein CAWSFRANTEAFF. Drawing the rest from reference TRBV30 and TRBJ1-1, the complete variable domain is SQTIHQWPATLVQPVGSPLSLECTVEGTSNPNLYWYRQAAGRGLQLLFYSVGIGQISSEVPQNLSASRPQDRQFILSSKKLLLSDSGFYLCAWSFRANTEAFFGQGTRLTVV.

The chain carries TRBV30 and TRBJ1-2; D remains ambiguous. CDR1 and CDR2 from the germline V gene are GTSNPN and SVGIG (reference sequence). Trimming took off 7 bases at V and 2 bases at J, with 14 bases between the two ends. The CDR3 is made up of 13 amino acids. The CDR3 region has the DNA TGTGCCTCATCCAAGGGCCGGAACTATGGCTACACCTTC. The encoded protein is CASSKGRNYGYTF.

This chain links TRBV29-1 with TRBJ2-1; 12 positions match TRBD2. The junction had 1 base not matched to a gene; V was cut back by 3 bases and J by 7 bases. CDR1 is SQVTM and CDR2 is ANQGSEA in the germline V gene. The CDR3 totals 13 residues. CDR3: CSVELAGGNEQFF. DNA of the CDR3: TGCAGCGTTGAGCTAGCGGGAGGGAATGAGCAGTTCTTC.

J is TRBJ2-2 and V is TRBV11-1, with 9 nucleotides matching TRBD2. V was clipped by 3 bases and J by 4 bases; unmatched bases: 3. Germline CDR1 is SGHAT and CDR2 is FQDESV (reference sequence). The CDR3 length is 15 residues. Here the CDR3 DNA reads TGTGCCAGCAGCTTTCTAGCGGGACCCACCGGGGAGCTGTTTTTT. It encodes CASSFLAGPTGELFF. The full variable domain, its missing parts supplied by reference TRBV11-1 and TRBJ2-2, is EAEVAQSPRYKITEKSQAVAFWCDPISGHATLYWYRQILGQGPELLVQFQDESVVDDSQLPKDRFSAERLKGVDSTLKIQPAELGDSAMYLCASSFLAGPTGELFFGEGSRLTVL.

This chain uses TRBV5-1 with TRBJ2-3; 9 bases are shared with TRBD2. The CDR3 has 15 residues. V gave up 0 bases and J gave up 5 bases; unmatched junction bases: 4. Germline V gives CDR1 SGHRS, CDR2 YFSETQ. DNA for the CDR3: TGCGCCAGCAGCTTGGGCGCTAGCGGGATAGATACGCAGTATTTT. It specifies CASSLGASGIDTQYF.

The genes are TRBV5-1 and TRBJ1-4, with 9 bases identical to TRBD1. Losses at the gene ends were 5 bases for V and 8 bases for J; bases not matched to a gene: 7. Germline CDR1 reads SGHRS; CDR2 reads YFSETQ. This CDR3 spans 14 amino acids. CDR3 amino acids: CASRRGQGREKLFF. CDR3 nucleotide sequence: TGCGCCAGCAGACGGGGACAGGGCAGGGAAAAACTGTTTTTT.

The DNA of the CDR3 is TGTGCCAGCGGCAATCAGCCCCAGCATTTT. It translates to CASGNQPQHF. The V call is TRBV19, the J call TRBJ1-5; D not certain. The germline V gene encodes CDR1 LNHDA and CDR2 SQIVND (reference sequence). Trimming shortened V by 9 bases and J by 2 bases, and 2 bases separated the two germline ends. This CDR3 has 10 residues.

This sequence joins TRBV6-1 and TRBJ2-3; 7 nucleotides line up with TRBD1. The V gene's germline CDR1 is MNHNS and CDR2 SASEGT. The J segment lost 5 bases and the V segment lost 3 bases, leaving 14 bases of the junction unmatched. CDR3 length: 17 residues. The CDR3 sequence is CASSDGTTGVIEDTQYF. The CDR3 DNA is TGTGCCAGCAGTGACGGGACCACAGGGGTTATAGAAGATACGCAGTATTTT.

The chain joins TRBV30 to TRBJ1-2; 7 bases line up with TRBD1. The CDR3 is 13 residues long. The V gene end was trimmed by 2 bases and the J gene end by 5 bases; junction bases not matched to a gene: 5. Germline V gives CDR1 GTSNPN, CDR2 SVGIG (reference sequence). Here the CDR3 DNA reads TGTGCCTGGAGTTCCGGGACAGCTTATGGCTACACCTTC. Translating gives CAWSSGTAYGYTF.

This clone has just a few counts. At one end, the junction sequence differs from germline, possibly due to a read error. The same CDR3 arises from other DNA sequences in this sample as well. The CDR3 DNA reads TGTGCCAGCTCTCCACGGCGAGAGACCCAGTACTTC. Translating it yields CASSPRRETQYF. The chain has TRBV18 and TRBJ2-5; D not certain. This CDR3 contains 12 residues. Germline loops: CDR1 KGHSH, CDR2 LQKENI.

This clone turned up a few times. V is TRBV6-5 and J is TRBJ2-7, with 10 bases identical to TRBD1. V trimming: 2 bases; J trimming: 2 bases; junction bases outside the gene matches: 3. CDR1 MNHEY and CDR2 SVGAGI come from the germline V gene. The CDR3 loop spans 15 amino acids. CDR3 residues: CASSYAGTGAYEQYF. The CDR3 DNA reads TGTGCCAGCAGTTACGCCGGGACAGGGGCCTACGAGCAGTACTTC.

The rearrangement uses TRBV21-1 and TRBJ1-5. TRBV21-1 is an annotated pseudogene. The CDR3 contains 10 residues. As DNA, the CDR3 is TGTGCCAGCAGGGTTCAGCCCCAGCATTTT. This gives the protein CASRVQPQHF.

The chain has TRBV6-1 and TRBJ2-7; 8 bases map to TRBD1. Germline-derived CDR1 and CDR2 are MNHNS and SASEGT. The V segment lost 4 bases and the J segment 4 bases; nucleotides outside the gene matches: 9. The CDR3 has 15 residues. CDR3 bases: TGTGCCAGCAGTGTGTTGCAGGGGGCTTTTTACGAGCAGTACTTC. Translation gives CASSVLQGAFYEQYF.

This chain links TRBV28 with TRBJ2-1; the match to TRBD1 covers 7 bases. This CDR3 is built from 14 residues. From germline, CDR1 is MDHEN and CDR2 SYDVKM. The J segment lost 4 bases and the V segment lost 6 bases, leaving 6 bases of the junction unmatched. The CDR3 DNA reads as TGTGCCAGCAGCCCCGGGACAGTTTACAATGAGCAGTTCTTC. Its protein is CASSPGTVYNEQFF. The whole variable domain, filled in from reference TRBV28 and TRBJ2-1, reads DVKVTQSSRYLVKRTGEKVFLECVQDMDHENMFWYRQDPGLGLRLIYFSYDVKMKEKGDIPEGYSVSREKKERFSLILESASTNQTSMYLCASSPGTVYNEQFFGPGTRLTVL.